These T cell receptor beta chains were read from a single sample in a study of CD8 T cells in Susac syndrome. TCRdb reanalysed the immunoSEQ multiplex PCR reads using MiXCR and keeps one entry per CDR3 protein. The sample has some 180,000 distinct CDR3 sequences, over 85% seen once. The sequenced sample was CD4+ T cells from PBMCs. The source of these receptors is a human donor in good health. Both conserved end residues are part of each CDR3. Each record gives: V gene, J gene, clone size, D gene, CDR3 DNA, CDR3 protein. A D gene is named only where the DNA matches it firmly. Only some rows state a clone size, as once, few, many or a class for expanded clones.

TRBV29-1	TRBJ2-5	.	.	TGCAGCGTTTCGTCCGGGAGCACCCAAGAGACCCAGTACTTC	CSVSSGSTQETQYF
TRBV29-1	TRBJ1-1	.	.	TGCAGCGTCCAACCTGGGCAGGGGATCACTGAAGCTTTCTTT	CSVQPGQGITEAFF
TRBV5-6	TRBJ2-5	.	TRBD2	TGTGCCAGCAGCTTGCCTAGCGGGACGGGAGAGACCCAGTACTTC	CASSLPSGTGETQYF
TRBV20-1	TRBJ2-1	.	TRBD2	TGCAGTGCGTTCTCACTAGCGGGAGTGTCCTACAATGAGCAGTTCTTC	CSAFSLAGVSYNEQFF
TRBV9	TRBJ2-7	.	.	TGTGCCAGCAGCCCTACGGTGGGAGTAAGCTCCTACGAGCAGTACTTC	CASSPTVGVSSYEQYF
TRBV29-1	TRBJ1-2	.	.	TGCAGCGTTGAAGAGGATGGCTACACCTTC	CSVEEDGYTF
TRBV11-2	TRBJ2-3	.	TRBD2	TGTGCCAGCAGCTTTAGCGGGAGGGCCCGGACAGATACGCAGTATTTT	CASSFSGRARTDTQYF
TRBV7-2	TRBJ2-1	few	.	TGTGCCAGCAGCTTCGACAGAGCTTACAATGAGCAGTTCTTC	CASSFDRAYNEQFF
TRBV25-1	TRBJ1-1	.	.	TGTGCCAGCAGTGATCCGGGGGGCGCTGAAAGCACTGAAGCTTTCTTT	CASSDPGGAESTEAFF
TRBV20-1	TRBJ1-5	.	.	TGCAGTGCTGGGCGGAGCAATCAGCCCCAGCATTTT	CSAGRSNQPQHF
TRBV27	TRBJ2-3	.	.	TGTGCCAGCAGTTTATCGAACAGGGCCCCCACAGATACGCAGTATTTT	CASSLSNRAPTDTQYF